This T cell receptor beta chain was recovered during a study of T cell responses to AZD1222 COVID-19 vaccine. The CDR3 has 16 residues. Trimming removed 5 bases from V and 5 bases from J; junction bases left unmatched: 12. Germline V gives CDR1 MNHEY, CDR2 SVGEGT. Profiling relied on immunoSEQ multiplex PCR, and the TCRdb table lists in-frame clones only, not all of them. The table records 120,000 or so clones, about 88% of them present only once. The chain recombines TRBV6-2 or TRBV6-3 with TRBJ2-7; 10 bases are shared with TRBD1. The sample here was peripheral blood, taken 28 days after the second AZD1222 dose. This sequence originates from an adult who received the AZD1222 COVID-19 vaccine. The CDR3: CASSQRPGQGINEQYF. For the CDR3, the DNA is TGTGCCAGCAGTCAACGCCCGGGACAGGGGATTAACGAGCAGTACTTC.